The clone carrying this T cell receptor beta chain came up a few times. Starting from genomic DNA, TCR beta CDR3 was amplified through two-round multiplex PCR. Amplification during the initial PCR round employed primers specific to each TRBV and TRBJ gene. Using its own MiXCR run on the multiplex PCR reads, TCRdb lists one record per CDR3 protein. The table has 38,000 or so distinct CDR3 sequences, roughly 24% seen once. In germline, CDR1 is MDHEN, CDR2 SYDVKM. The CDR3 extends over 18 amino acids. V was pared by 2 bases and J by 6 bases, with 16 bases of the junction left unmatched. These data are taken from a study of prognosis after radiotherapy for stage I lung cancer.

The chain joins TRBV28 to TRBJ2-1; 7 nucleotides match TRBD2. The sample consisted of PBMCs, taken before or after stereotactic body radiation therapy (not recorded which). The TCR was taken from a donor aged 50 or older with non-small cell lung cancer. The CDR3 nucleotides read TGTGCCAGCAGTTTAGGGGGGGGGTGGGGCTCTTTGAGCAATGAGCAGTTCTTC. The encoded protein is CASSLGGGWGSLSNEQFF.